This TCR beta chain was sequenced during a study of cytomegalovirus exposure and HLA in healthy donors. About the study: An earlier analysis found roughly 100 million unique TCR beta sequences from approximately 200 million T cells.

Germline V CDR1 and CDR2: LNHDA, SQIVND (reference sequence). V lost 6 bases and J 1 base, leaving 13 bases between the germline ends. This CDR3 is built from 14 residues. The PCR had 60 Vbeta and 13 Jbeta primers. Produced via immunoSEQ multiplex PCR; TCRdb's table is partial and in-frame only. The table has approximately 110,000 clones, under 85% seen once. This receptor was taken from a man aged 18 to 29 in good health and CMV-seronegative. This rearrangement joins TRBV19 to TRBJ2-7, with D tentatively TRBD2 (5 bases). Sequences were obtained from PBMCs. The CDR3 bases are TGTGCCAGTAGCCCTAGCCGCACTTCCTACGAGCAGTACTTC. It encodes CASSPSRTSYEQYF.